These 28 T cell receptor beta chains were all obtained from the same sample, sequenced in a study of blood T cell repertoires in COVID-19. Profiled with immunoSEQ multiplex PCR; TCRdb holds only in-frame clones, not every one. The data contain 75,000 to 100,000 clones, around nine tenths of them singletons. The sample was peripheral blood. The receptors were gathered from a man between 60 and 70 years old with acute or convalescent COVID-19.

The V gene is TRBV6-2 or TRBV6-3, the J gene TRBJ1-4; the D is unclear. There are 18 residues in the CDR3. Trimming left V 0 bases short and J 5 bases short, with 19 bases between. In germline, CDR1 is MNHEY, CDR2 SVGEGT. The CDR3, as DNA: TGTGCCAGCAGTTACTCGATCCGGGGAGGGCTACTCAATGAAAAACTGTTTTTT. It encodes CASSYSIRGGLLNEKLFF.

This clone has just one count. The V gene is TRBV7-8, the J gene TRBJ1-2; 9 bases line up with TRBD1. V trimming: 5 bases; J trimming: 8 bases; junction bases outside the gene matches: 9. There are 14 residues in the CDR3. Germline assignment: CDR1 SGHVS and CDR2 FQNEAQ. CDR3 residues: CASSTGQGAMGYTF. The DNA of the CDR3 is TGTGCCAGCAGCACGGGACAGGGAGCTATGGGCTACACCTTC.

The CDR3 sequence: CASSYLGDSNQPQHF. The DNA of the CDR3 is TGTGCCAGCAGTTACCTGGGCGATAGCAATCAGCCCCAGCATTTT. The V gene is TRBV6-6, the J gene TRBJ1-5; D is unclear. CDR1 and CDR2 (germline): MNHNY, SVGAGI (reference sequence). V lost 2 bases, J lost 0 bases, and 8 bases lay in between. This CDR3 comprises 15 residues.

The CDR3 bases are TGTGCAATATCACTGGCGGGGGCCTACGAGCAGTACTTC. It specifies CAISLAGAYEQYF. The rearrangement uses TRBV6-5 and TRBJ2-7; TRBD2 matches 7 bases. The CDR3 is 13 amino acids. CDR1 is MNHEY, CDR2 SVGAGI, per germline.

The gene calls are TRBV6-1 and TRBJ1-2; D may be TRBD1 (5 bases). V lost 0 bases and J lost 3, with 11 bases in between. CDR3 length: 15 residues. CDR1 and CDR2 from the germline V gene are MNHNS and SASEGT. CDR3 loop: CASSEAFRADYGYTF. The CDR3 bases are TGTGCCAGCAGTGAAGCGTTCAGGGCAGACTATGGCTACACCTTC.

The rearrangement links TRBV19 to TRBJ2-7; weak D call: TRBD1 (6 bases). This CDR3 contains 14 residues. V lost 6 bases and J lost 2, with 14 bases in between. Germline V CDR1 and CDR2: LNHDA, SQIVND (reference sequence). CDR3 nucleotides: TGTGCCAGTAGCAAAACAGGGACCGCCTACGAGCAGTACTTC. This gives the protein CASSKTGTAYEQYF.

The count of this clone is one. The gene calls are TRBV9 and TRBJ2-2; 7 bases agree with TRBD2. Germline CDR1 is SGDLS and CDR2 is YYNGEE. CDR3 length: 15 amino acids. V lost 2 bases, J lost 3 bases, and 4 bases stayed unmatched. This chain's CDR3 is CASSVTGGDTGELFF. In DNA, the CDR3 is TGTGCCAGCAGCGTCACGGGGGGAGACACCGGGGAGCTGTTTTTT.

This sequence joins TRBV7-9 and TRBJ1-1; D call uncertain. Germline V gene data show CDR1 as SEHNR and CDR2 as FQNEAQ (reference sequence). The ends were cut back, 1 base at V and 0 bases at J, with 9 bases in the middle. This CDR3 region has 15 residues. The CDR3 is CASSLDSSLNTEAFF. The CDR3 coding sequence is TGTGCCAGCAGCTTAGATTCGTCCCTGAACACTGAAGCTTTCTTT.

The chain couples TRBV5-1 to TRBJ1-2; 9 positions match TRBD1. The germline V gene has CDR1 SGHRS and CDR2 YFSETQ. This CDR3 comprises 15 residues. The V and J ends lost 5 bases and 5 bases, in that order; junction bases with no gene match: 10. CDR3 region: CASRVTGQGSYGYTF. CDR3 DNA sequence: TGCGCCAGCAGAGTGACCGGACAGGGGTCTTATGGCTACACCTTC.

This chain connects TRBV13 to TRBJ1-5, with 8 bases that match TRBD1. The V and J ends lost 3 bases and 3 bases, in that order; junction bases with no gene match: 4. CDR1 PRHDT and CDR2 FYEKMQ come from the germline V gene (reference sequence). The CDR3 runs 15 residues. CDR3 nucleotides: TGTGCCAGCAGCTTCGGGACAGGAAACAATCAGCCCCAGCATTTT. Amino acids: CASSFGTGNNQPQHF.

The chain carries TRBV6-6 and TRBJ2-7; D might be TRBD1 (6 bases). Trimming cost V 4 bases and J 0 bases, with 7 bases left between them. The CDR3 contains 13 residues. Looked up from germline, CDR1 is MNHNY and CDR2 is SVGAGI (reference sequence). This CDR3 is CASSLGASYEQYF. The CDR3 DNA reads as TGTGCCAGCAGTTTGGGGGCCTCCTACGAGCAGTACTTC.

CDR3 sequence reads: CAWSSTVSLHF. The CDR3 DNA is TGTGCCTGGAGTTCGACTGTTTCCCTCCACTTT. The chain carries TRBV30 and TRBJ1-6; D not resolved. Germline CDR1 reads GTSNPN; CDR2 reads SVGIG (reference sequence). CDR3 size: 11 residues. The V gene lost 2 bases and the J gene lost 14 bases, with 10 bases spanning the gap. Complete variable domain (other parts from reference TRBV30 and TRBJ1-6): SQTIHQWPATLVQPVGSPLSLECTVEGTSNPNLYWYRQAAGRGLQLLFYSVGIGQISSEVPQNLSASRPQDRQFILSSKKLLLSDSGFYLCAWSSTVSLHFGNGTRLTVT.

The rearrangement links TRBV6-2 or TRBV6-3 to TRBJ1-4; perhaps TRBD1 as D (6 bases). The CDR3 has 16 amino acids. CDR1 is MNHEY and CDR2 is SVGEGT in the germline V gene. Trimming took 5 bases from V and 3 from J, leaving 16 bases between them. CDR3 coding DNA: TGTGCCAGCAGTGACCCAGGGGAAGGCGCTAATGAAAAACTGTTTTTT. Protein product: CASSDPGEGANEKLFF.

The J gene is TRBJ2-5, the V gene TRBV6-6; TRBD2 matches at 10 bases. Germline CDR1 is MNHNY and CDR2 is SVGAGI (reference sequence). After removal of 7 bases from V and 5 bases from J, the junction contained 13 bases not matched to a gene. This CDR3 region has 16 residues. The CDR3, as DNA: TGTGCCAGCACTAAAATGGGGAGCGGGGGGGATGAGACCCAGTACTTC. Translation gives CASTKMGSGGDETQYF.

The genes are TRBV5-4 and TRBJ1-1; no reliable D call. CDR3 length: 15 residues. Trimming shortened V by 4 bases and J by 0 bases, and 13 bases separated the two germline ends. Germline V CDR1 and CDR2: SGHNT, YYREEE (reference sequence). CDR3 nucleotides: TGTGCCAGCAGCCCCTCCGTTGGGCTGAACACTGAAGCTTTCTTT. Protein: CASSPSVGLNTEAFF.

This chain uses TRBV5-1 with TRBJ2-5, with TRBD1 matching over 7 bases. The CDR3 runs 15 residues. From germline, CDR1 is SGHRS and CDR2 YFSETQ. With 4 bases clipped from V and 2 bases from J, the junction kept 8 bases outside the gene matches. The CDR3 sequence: CASSQWGRGQETQYF. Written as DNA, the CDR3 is TGCGCCAGCAGCCAATGGGGCAGGGGGCAAGAGACCCAGTACTTC.

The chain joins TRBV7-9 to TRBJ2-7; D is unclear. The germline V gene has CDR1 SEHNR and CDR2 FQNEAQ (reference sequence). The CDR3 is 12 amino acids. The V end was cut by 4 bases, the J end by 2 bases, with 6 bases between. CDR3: CASSSVTYEQYF. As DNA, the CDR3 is TGTGCCAGCAGCTCAGTTACCTACGAGCAGTACTTC.

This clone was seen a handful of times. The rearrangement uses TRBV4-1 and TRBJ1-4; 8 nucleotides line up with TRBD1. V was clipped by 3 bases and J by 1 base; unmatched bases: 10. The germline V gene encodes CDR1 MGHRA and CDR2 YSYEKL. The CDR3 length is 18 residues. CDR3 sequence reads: CASSHQGAGFQTNEKLFF. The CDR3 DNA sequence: TGCGCCAGCAGCCACCAGGGGGCTGGTTTTCAAACTAATGAAAAACTGTTTTTT.

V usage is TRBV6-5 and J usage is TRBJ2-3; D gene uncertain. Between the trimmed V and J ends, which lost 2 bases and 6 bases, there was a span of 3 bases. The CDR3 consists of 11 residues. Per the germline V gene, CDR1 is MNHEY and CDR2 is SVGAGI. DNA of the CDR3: TGTGCCAGCAGTTACGGCGATACGCAGTATTTT. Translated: CASSYGDTQYF.

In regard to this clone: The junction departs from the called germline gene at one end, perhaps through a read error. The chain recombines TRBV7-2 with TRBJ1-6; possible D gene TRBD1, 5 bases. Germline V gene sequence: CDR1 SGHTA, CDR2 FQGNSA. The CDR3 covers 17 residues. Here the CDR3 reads CASSPSRGVGPNSALHF. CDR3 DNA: TGTGCCAGCAGCCCCTCCCGGGGGGTAGGTCCCAATTCAGCCCTCCACTTT.

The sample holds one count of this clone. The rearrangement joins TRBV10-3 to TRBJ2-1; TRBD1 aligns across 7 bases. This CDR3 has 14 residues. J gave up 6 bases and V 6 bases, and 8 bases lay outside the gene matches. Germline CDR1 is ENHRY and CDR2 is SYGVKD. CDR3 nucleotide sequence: TGTGCCATCAGAGGGACAGCCCAAACCAATGAGCAGTTCTTC. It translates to CAIRGTAQTNEQFF.

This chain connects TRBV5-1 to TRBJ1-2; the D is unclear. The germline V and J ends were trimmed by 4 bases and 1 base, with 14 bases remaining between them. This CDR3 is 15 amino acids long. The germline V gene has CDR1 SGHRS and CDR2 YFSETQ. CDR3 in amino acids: CASSPNAGGNYGYTF. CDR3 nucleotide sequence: TGCGCCAGCAGCCCGAACGCAGGAGGTAACTATGGCTACACCTTC.

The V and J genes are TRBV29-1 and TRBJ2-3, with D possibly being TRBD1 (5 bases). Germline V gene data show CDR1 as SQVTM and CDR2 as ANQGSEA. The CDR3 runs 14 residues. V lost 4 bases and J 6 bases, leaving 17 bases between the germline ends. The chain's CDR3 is CSVAPSSKGDTQYF. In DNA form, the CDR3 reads TGCAGCGTTGCTCCATCATCCAAGGGGGATACGCAGTATTTT.

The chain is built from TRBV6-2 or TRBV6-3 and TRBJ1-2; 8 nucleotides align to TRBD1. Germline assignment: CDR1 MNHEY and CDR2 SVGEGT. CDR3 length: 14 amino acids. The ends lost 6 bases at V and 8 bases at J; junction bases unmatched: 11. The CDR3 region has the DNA TGTGCCAGCAGCCCCCAGGGGGCGTGGGACGGCTACACCTTC. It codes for CASSPQGAWDGYTF.

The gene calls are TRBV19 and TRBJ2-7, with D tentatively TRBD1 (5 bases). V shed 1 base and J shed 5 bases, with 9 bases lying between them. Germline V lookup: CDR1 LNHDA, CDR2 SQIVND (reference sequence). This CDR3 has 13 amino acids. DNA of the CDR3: TGTGCCAGTAGTATAGGGGGCAGGAACGAGCAGTACTTC. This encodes CASSIGGRNEQYF.

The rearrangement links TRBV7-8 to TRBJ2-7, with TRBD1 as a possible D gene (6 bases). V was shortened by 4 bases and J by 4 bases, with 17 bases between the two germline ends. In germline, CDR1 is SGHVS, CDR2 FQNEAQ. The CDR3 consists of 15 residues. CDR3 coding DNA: TGTGCCAGCAGCTCCGGACGGACAGCCTTGTACGAGCAGTACTTC. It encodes CASSSGRTALYEQYF.

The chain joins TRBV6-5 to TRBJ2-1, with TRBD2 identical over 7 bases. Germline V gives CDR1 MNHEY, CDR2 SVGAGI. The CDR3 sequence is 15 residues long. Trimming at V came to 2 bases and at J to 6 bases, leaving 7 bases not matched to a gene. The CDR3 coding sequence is TGTGCCAGCAGTTACGGGGGGGGTTCACTCAATGAGCAGTTCTTC. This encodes CASSYGGGSLNEQFF.

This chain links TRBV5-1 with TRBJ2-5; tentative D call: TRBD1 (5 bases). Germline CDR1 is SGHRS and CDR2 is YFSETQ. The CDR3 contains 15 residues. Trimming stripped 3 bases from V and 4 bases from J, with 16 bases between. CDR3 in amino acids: CASSSTGRGGETQYF. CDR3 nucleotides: TGCGCCAGCAGCTCCACCGGTAGGGGTGGAGAGACCCAGTACTTC.